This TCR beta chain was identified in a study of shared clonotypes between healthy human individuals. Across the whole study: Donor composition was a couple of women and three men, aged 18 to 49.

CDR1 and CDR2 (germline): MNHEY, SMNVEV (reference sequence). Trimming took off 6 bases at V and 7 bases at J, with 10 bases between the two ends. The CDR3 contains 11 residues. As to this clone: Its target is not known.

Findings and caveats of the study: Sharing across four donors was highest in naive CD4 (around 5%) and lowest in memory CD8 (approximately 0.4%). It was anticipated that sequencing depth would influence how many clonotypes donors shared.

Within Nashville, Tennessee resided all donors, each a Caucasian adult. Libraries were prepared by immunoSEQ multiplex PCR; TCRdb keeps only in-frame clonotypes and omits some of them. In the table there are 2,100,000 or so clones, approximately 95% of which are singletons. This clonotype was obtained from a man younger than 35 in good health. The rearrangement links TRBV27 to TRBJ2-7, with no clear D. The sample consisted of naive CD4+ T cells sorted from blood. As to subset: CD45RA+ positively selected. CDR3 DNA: TGTGCCAGCAGCCCAAGTCCTGAGCAGTACTTC. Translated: CASSPSPEQYF.